This T cell receptor beta chain was identified during a study of blood T cell repertoires in COVID-19. Whole-study context: T cells, B-cell-depleted T cells, or PBMCs supplied cDNA or gDNA.

The assay was immunoSEQ multiplex PCR, and TCRdb's table has in-frame clones only and misses some. The sample holds around 450,000 clones; 87% are singletons and the top ten take 0.7%. Among Cohort 3 donors, those recovered had two negative PCRs, clearance, or symptom resolution. Trimming removed 6 bases from V and 4 bases from J, with 13 bases in between. The V gene's germline CDR1 is KGHDR and CDR2 SFDVKD. The CDR3 has 14 amino acids. The receptor was derived from a woman in her late teens or twenties who had recovered from COVID-19. The sequenced sample consisted of PBMCs or T cells enriched from blood (not recorded which). The chain joins TRBV24-1 to TRBJ2-3; weak D call: TRBD2 (6 bases). The CDR3 loop reads CATSPPGVSDTQYF. The CDR3 bases are TGTGCCACCAGTCCTCCGGGGGTTTCAGATACGCAGTATTTT.